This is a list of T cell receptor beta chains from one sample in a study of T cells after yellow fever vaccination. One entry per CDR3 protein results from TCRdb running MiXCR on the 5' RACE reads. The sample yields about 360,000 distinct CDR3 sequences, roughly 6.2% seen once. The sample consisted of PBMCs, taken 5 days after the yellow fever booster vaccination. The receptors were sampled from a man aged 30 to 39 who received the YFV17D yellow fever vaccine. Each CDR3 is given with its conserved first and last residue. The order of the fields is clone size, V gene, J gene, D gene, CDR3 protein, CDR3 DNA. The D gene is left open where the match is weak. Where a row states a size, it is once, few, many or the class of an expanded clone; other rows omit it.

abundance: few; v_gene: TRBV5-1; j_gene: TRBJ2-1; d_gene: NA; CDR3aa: CASTPTTKDNEQFF; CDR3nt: TGCGCCAGCACCCCGACAACAAAAGACAATGAGCAGTTCTTC
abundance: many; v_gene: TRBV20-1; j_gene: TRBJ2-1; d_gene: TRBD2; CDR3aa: CSARGGGSFVEQFF; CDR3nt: TGCAGTGCTAGAGGCGGGGGGTCTTTTGTTGAGCAGTTCTTC
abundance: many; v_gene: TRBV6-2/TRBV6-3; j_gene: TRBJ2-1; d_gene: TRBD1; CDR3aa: CASSYNGETGGHNEQFF; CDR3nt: TGTGCCAGCAGTTACAATGGAGAAACAGGGGGCCACAATGAGCAGTTCTTC
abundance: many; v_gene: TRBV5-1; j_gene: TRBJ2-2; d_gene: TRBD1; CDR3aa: CASSGGQGITGELFF; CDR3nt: TGCGCCAGCAGCGGCGGACAGGGGATCACCGGGGAGCTGTTTTTT
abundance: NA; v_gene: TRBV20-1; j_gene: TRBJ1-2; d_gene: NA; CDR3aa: CSASSVNYGYTF; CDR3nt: TGCAGTGCTAGCTCAGTAAACTATGGCTACACCTTC
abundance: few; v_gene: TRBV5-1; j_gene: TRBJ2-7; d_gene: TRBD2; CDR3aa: CASSISGGPYEQYF; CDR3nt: TGCGCCAGCAGCATTAGCGGGGGACCCTACGAGCAGTACTTC
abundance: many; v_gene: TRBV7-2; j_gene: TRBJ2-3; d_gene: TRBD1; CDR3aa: CASSSGTGRDTQYF; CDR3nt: TGTGCCAGCAGCTCCGGGACAGGGAGAGATACGCAGTATTTT
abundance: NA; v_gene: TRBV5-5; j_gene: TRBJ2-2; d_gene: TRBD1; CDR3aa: CASSLGTGGARTGELFF; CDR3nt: TGTGCCAGCAGCTTGGGGACAGGGGGGGCGAGGACCGGGGAGCTGTTTTTT
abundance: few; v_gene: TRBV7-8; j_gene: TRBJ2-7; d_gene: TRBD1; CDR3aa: CASSRDRGGEQYF; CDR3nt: TGTGCCAGCAGCCGGGACAGGGGAGGCGAGCAGTACTTC
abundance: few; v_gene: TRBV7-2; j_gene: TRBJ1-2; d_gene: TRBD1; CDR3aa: CASSLGWTGGLYGYTF; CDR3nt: TGTGCCAGCAGCTTAGGATGGACAGGAGGTCTCTATGGCTACACCTTC
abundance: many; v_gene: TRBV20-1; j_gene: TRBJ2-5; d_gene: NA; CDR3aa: CSAGGRGAQETQYF; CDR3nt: TGCAGTGCTGGGGGGCGGGGAGCCCAAGAGACCCAGTACTTC
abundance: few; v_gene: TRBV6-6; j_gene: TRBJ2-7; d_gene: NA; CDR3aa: CASKAGTTYEQYF; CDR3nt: TGTGCCAGCAAGGCCGGGACCACCTACGAGCAGTACTTC
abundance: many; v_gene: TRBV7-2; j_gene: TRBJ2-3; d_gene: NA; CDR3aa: CASSRVGRATDTQYF; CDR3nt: TGTGCCAGCAGCCGGGTAGGACGGGCCACAGATACGCAGTATTTT
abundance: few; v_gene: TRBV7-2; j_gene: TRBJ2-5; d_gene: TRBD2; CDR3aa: CASSLTSGIETQYF; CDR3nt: TGTGCCAGCAGCTTGACTAGCGGGATAGAGACCCAGTACTTC
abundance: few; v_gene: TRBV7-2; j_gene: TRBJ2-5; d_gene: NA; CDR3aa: CASSPQGGAETQYF; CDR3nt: TGTGCCAGCAGCCCTCAAGGAGGGGCAGAGACCCAGTACTTC
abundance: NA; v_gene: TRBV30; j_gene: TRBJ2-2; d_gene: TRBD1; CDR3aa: CAWSLTGRTGELFF; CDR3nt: TGTGCCTGGAGTTTGACAGGGCGCACCGGGGAGCTGTTTTTT
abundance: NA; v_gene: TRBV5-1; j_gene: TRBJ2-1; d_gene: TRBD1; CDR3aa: CASSLDGGQGKMSRQFF; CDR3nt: TGCGCCAGCAGCTTGGACGGGGGACAGGGGAAGATGAGTCGGCAGTTCTTC
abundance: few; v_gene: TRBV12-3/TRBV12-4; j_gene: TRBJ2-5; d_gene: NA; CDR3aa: CASFRDGNQETQYF; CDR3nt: TGTGCCAGTTTTCGAGACGGAAACCAAGAGACCCAGTACTTC
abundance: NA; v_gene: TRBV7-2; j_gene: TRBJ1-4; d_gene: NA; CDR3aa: CASSLAPELGEKLFF; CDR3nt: TGTGCCAGCAGCTTAGCCCCAGAACTAGGTGAAAAACTGTTTTTT
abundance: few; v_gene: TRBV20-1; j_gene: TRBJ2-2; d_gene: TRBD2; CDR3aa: CSASKTSGRAPGELFF; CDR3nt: TGCAGTGCTAGCAAGACTAGCGGGAGGGCCCCCGGGGAGCTGTTTTTT
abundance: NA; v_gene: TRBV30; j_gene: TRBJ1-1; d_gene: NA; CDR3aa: CAWSKGQRNTEAFF; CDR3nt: TGTGCCTGGAGTAAGGGGCAGAGGAACACTGAAGCTTTCTTT
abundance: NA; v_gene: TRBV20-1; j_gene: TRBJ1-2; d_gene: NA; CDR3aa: CSARAPDYGYTF; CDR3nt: TGCAGTGCTAGAGCCCCCGACTATGGCTACACCTTC
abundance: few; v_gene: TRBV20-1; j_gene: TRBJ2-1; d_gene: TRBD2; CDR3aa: CSASRGTSGNNEQFF; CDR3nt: TGCAGTGCTAGTCGAGGGACTAGCGGTAACAATGAGCAGTTCTTC
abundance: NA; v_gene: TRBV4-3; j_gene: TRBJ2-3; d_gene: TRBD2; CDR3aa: CASSQDRGAGVVPDTQYF; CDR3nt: TGCGCCAGCAGCCAAGATCGAGGGGCGGGAGTCGTTCCGGATACGCAGTATTTT
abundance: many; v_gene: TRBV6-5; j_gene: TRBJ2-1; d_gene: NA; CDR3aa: CASSRIMSGSGNEQFF; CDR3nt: TGTGCCAGCAGTCGTATCATGTCGGGGAGTGGGAATGAGCAGTTCTTC
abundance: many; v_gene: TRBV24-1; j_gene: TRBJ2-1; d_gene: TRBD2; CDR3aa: CATRSASGSINEQFF; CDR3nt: TGTGCCACCCGATCCGCTAGCGGGAGTATCAATGAGCAGTTCTTC
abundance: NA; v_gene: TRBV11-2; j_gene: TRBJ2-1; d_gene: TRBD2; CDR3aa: CASSKFQRGREGYNEQFF; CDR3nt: TGTGCCAGCAGCAAATTTCAAAGGGGGCGGGAGGGCTACAATGAGCAGTTCTTC
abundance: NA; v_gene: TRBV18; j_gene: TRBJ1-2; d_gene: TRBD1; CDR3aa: CASSLRDSYGYTF; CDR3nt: TGTGCCAGCTCACTCCGGGACAGCTATGGCTACACCTTC
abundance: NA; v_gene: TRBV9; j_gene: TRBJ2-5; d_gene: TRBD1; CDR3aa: CASTQGDQETQYF; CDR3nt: TGTGCCAGCACCCAGGGGGACCAAGAGACCCAGTACTTC
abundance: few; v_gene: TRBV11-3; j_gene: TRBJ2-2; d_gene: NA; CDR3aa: CASSPWGGNTGELFF; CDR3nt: TGTGCCAGCAGCCCGTGGGGGGGCAACACCGGGGAGCTGTTTTTT
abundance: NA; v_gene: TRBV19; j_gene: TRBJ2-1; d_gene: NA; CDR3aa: CASSTQGKSSYNEQFF; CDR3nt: TGTGCCAGTAGTACCCAGGGGAAGAGCTCCTACAATGAGCAGTTCTTC
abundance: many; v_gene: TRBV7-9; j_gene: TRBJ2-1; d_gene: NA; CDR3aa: CASSLAILSGYNEQFF; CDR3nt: TGTGCCAGCAGCTTAGCCATCTTAAGCGGTTACAATGAGCAGTTCTTC
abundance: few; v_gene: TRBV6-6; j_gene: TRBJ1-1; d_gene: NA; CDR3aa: CASRSSQIEAFF; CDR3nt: TGTGCCAGCAGGAGCTCACAGATTGAAGCTTTCTTT
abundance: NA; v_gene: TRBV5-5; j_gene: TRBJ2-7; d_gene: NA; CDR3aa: CASSLRQGSEQYF; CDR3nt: TGTGCCAGCAGCTTGCGGCAGGGCTCCGAGCAGTACTTC
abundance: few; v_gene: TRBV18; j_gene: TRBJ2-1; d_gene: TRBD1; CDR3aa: CASSPPTGQGGNEQFF; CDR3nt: TGTGCCAGCTCACCACCGACAGGACAGGGTGGTAATGAGCAGTTCTTC
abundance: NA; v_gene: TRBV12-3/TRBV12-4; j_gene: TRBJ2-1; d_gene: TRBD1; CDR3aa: CASRPQLQGALYNEQFF; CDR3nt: TGTGCCAGCCGACCCCAATTGCAGGGGGCGTTATACAATGAGCAGTTCTTC
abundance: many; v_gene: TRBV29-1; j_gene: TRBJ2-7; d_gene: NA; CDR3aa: CSVEGRAASYEQYF; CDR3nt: TGCAGCGTTGAAGGCAGGGCCGCTTCCTACGAGCAGTACTTC
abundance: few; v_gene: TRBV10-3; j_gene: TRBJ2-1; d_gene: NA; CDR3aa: CAISESKSGEQFF; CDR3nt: TGTGCCATCAGTGAGTCGAAGAGTGGTGAGCAGTTCTTC
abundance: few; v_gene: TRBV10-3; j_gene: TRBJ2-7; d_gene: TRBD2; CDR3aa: CAISESTGTSGTYEQYF; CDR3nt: TGTGCCATCAGTGAGTCGACCGGGACTAGCGGGACCTACGAGCAGTACTTC
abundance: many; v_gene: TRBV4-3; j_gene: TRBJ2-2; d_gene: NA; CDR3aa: CASSPGATGELFF; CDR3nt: TGCGCCAGCAGCCCCGGAGCGACCGGGGAGCTGTTTTTT
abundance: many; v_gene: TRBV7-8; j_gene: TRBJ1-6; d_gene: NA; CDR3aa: CASSLLGGDSPLHF; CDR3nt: TGTGCCAGCAGCTTACTGGGGGGAGATTCACCCCTCCACTTT
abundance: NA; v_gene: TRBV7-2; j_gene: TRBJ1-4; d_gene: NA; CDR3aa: CASSLAAFNEKLFF; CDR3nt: TGTGCCAGCAGCTTAGCCGCGTTTAATGAAAAACTGTTTTTT
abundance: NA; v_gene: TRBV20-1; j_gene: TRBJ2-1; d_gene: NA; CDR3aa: CSPPSNNEQFF; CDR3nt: TGCAGTCCCCCCTCAAACAATGAGCAGTTCTTC
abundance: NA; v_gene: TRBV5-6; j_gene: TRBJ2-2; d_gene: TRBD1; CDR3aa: CASSLAAGGANTGELFF; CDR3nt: TGTGCCAGCAGCTTGGCTGCAGGGGGCGCGAACACCGGGGAGCTGTTTTTT
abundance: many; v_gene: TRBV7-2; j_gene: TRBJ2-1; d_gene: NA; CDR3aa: CASTSPRGSYNEQFF; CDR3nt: TGTGCCAGCACCTCGCCACGAGGCTCCTACAATGAGCAGTTCTTC
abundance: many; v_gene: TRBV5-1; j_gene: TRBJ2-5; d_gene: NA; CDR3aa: CASSSWPSFRETQYF; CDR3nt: TGCGCCAGCAGCTCCTGGCCGTCCTTCCGGGAGACCCAGTACTTC
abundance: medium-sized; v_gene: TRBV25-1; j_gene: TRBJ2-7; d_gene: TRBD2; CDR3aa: CASSTLGREGPEQYF; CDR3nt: TGTGCCAGCAGTACCCTAGGGCGGGAGGGCCCCGAGCAGTACTTC
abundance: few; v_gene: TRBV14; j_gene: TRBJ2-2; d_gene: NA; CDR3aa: CATSGLNTGELFF; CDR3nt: TGTGCCACCTCAGGATTAAACACCGGGGAGCTGTTTTTT
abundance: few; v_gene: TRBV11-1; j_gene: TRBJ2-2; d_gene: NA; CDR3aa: CASSAAARGFTSNTGELFF; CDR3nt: TGTGCCAGCAGCGCCGCCGCGCGGGGATTCACGTCGAACACCGGGGAGCTGTTTTTT
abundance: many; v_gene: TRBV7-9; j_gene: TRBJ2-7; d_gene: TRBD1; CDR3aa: CASSPGTGRHEQYF; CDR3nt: TGTGCCAGCAGCCCCGGGACAGGGAGGCACGAGCAGTACTTC
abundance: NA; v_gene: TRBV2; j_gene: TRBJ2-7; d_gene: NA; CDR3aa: CASRSTTTLAYEQYF; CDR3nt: TGTGCCAGCAGGTCGACAACCACCCTCGCCTACGAGCAGTACTTC
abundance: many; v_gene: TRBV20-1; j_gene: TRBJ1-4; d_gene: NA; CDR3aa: CSARSRDEKLFF; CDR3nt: TGCAGTGCTAGATCAAGAGATGAAAAACTGTTTTTT
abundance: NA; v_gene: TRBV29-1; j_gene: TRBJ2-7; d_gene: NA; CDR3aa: CSPDLRYEQYF; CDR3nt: TGCAGCCCGGACCTTCGCTACGAGCAGTACTTC